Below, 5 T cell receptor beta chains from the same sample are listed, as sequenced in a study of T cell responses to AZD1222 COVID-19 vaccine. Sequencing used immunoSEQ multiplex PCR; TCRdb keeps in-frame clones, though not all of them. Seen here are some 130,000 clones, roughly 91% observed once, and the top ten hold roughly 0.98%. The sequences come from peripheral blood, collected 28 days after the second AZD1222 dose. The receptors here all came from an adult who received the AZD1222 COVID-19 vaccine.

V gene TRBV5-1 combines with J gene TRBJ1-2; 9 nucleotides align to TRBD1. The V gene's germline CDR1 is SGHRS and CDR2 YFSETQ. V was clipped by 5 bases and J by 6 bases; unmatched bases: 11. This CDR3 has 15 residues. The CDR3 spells CASSQNRGPLDGYTF. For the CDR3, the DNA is TGCGCCAGCAGTCAGAACAGGGGGCCTTTGGATGGCTACACCTTC.

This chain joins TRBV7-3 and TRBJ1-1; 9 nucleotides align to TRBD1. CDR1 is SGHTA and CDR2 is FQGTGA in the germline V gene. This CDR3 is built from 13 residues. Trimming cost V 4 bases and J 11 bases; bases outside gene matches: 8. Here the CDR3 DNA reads TGTGCCAGCAGCTACAGGGGGCGAGGAGACGCTTTCTTT. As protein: CASSYRGRGDAFF. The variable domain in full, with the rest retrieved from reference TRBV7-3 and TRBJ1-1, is GAGVSQTPSNKVTEKGKYVELRCDPISGHTALYWYRQSLGQGPEFLIYFQGTGAADDSGLPNDRFFAVRPEGSVSTLKIQRTERGDSAVYLCASSYRGRGDAFFGQGTRLTVV.

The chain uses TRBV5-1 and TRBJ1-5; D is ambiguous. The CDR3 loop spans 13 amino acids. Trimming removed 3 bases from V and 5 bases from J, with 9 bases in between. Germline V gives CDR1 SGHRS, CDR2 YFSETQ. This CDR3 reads CASSSGNYQPQHF. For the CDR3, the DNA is TGCGCCAGCAGCTCCGGGAATTATCAGCCCCAGCATTTT.

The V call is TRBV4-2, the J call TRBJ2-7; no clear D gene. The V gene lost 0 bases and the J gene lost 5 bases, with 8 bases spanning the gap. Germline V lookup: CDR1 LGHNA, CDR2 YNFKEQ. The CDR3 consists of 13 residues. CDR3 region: CASSQEGWDEQYF. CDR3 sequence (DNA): TGTGCCAGCAGCCAAGAGGGCTGGGACGAGCAGTACTTC.

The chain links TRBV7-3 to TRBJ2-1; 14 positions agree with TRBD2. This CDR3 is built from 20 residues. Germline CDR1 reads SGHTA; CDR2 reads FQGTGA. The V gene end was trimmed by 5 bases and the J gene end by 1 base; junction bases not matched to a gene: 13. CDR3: CASSTGLAGEGLWSYNEQFF. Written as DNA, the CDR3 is TGTGCCAGCAGCACGGGACTAGCGGGAGAAGGGCTATGGTCCTACAATGAGCAGTTCTTC.